Ten or more counts support the clone carrying this T cell receptor (beta chain). The antigen is unknown. Regions amplified from RNA transcripts were the TCR beta CDR3 regions. During a first-round RT-PCR of the TCR CDR3, the HTBI primer set was used. MiXCR, run by TCRdb on the multiplex PCR reads, gives a single entry per CDR3 protein. The repertoire includes about 290,000 distinct CDR3 sequences, about an eighth of them detected once, and roughly 8.5% sits in the top ten. This entry is derived from a study of T cells in Graves' hyperthyroidism and ophthalmopathy. J lost 3 bases, V lost 5 bases, and 8 bases had no gene match. The germline V gene has CDR1 SGHTA and CDR2 FQGTGA. The CDR3 loop spans 15 amino acids. Study-level results: Blood samples included most of the expanded thyroid clonotypes exceeding 0.001.

The study enrolled patients aged 18 to 65 with newly diagnosed hyperthyroidism of under 2 months' duration. Clinical symptoms, serum thyroxine and TRAb, thyroid ultrasound and orbital computed tomography were used for the diagnoses. Sequencing input: blood. The V call is TRBV7-3, the J call TRBJ2-5; 8 bases map to TRBD2. The origin of this receptor is a woman aged 25 to 39 with Graves' hyperthyroidism that later progressed to Graves' ophthalmopathy. CDR3 sequence reads: CASSPRGGSEETQYF. CDR3 DNA: TGTGCCAGCAGCCCTCGGGGGGGTAGCGAAGAGACCCAGTACTTC.